The rows below give T cell receptor beta chains drawn from one sample of a study of cytomegalovirus exposure and HLA in healthy donors. Data came from immunoSEQ multiplex PCR; TCRdb stores just in-frame clones and leaves some out. The data contain over 90,000 clones, under 85% of them singletons. Material for sequencing was PBMCs. These receptors were taken from a woman in her 70s in good health and CMV-seropositive. Both conserved end residues are part of each CDR3. The D gene is left open where the match is weak. Size values are once, few and many counts, or a class for expanded clones, and some rows have none.

len,abundance,v_gene,j_gene,d_gene,CDR3aa,CDR3nt
15,.,TRBV5-1,TRBJ2-1,.,CASSLAGDSPNEQFF,TGCGCCAGCAGCTTGGCCGGGGACTCACCCAATGAGCAGTTCTTC
12,.,TRBV6-5,TRBJ1-2,TRBD1,CASSEQGAGYTF,TGTGCCAGCAGTGAACAGGGGGCAGGCTACACCTTC
16,once,TRBV7-9,TRBJ1-1,TRBD1,CASSLATGGADTEAFF,TGTGCCAGCAGCTTAGCGACAGGGGGCGCTGACACTGAAGCTTTCTTT
13,.,TRBV7-2,TRBJ1-5,TRBD1,CASSRGQDQPQHF,TGTGCCAGCAGCCGAGGACAGGATCAGCCCCAGCATTTT
17,few,TRBV11-1,TRBJ2-3,TRBD2,CASSWTSGATSTDTQYF,TGTGCCAGCAGCTGGACTAGCGGGGCAACTAGCACAGATACGCAGTATTTT
15,.,TRBV7-9,TRBJ2-2,TRBD2,CSSRLAGVGTGELFF,TGTTCCAGCAGGTTGGCGGGGGTTGGCACCGGGGAGCTGTTTTTT
13,.,TRBV9,TRBJ1-2,.,CASSAAGAGGYTF,TGTGCCAGCAGCGCCGCGGGGGCTGGGGGCTACACCTTC
14,.,TRBV7-2,TRBJ2-7,.,CASSPQRGIYEQYF,TGTGCCAGCAGCCCTCAAAGGGGGATCTACGAGCAGTACTTC
14,.,TRBV7-9,TRBJ1-1,TRBD1,CASSLAGQGKPAFF,TGTGCCAGCAGCTTAGCGGGACAGGGGAAGCCGGCTTTCTTT
16,.,TRBV7-7,TRBJ2-5,TRBD2,CASSQGLAGVRETQYF,TGTGCTAGCAGCCAGGGACTAGCGGGAGTAAGGGAGACCCAGTACTTC
15,.,TRBV27,TRBJ2-7,TRBD1,CASSSPGQGSYEQYF,TGTGCCAGCAGTTCCCCGGGACAGGGGTCCTACGAGCAGTACTTC
13,.,TRBV6-6,TRBJ1-2,.,CATRPRGSYGYTF,TGTGCCACCAGACCTAGGGGCAGCTATGGCTACACCTTC
14,.,TRBV7-2,TRBJ1-6,.,CASSLGGVRSPLHF,TGTGCCAGCAGCTTAGGCGGGGTACGTTCACCCCTCCACTTT
17,.,TRBV7-9,TRBJ2-1,TRBD2,CSSSLGTSGSSYNEQFF,TGTTCCAGCAGCCTCGGGACTAGCGGGAGCTCCTACAATGAGCAGTTCTTC
10,.,TRBV6-1,TRBJ2-5,.,CASSGIGEYF,TGTGCCAGCAGTGGAATCGGGGAGTACTTC
17,.,TRBV11-2,TRBJ2-6,TRBD2,CASRRLAGDSGANVLTF,TGTGCCAGCAGGCGGTTAGCGGGGGACTCTGGGGCCAACGTCCTGACTTTC
13,.,TRBV18,TRBJ1-1,.,CASSPKGGTEAFF,TGTGCCAGCTCACCAAAGGGGGGGACTGAAGCTTTCTTT
14,.,TRBV2,TRBJ1-6,.,CASSGQAYNSPLHF,TGTGCCAGCAGTGGACAGGCGTATAATTCACCCCTCCACTTT
14,.,TRBV5-4,TRBJ2-5,.,CASSLARGQETQYF,TGTGCCAGCAGCTTGGCCAGGGGACAAGAGACCCAGTACTTC
17,few,TRBV5-1,TRBJ2-7,.,CASSLRQAPRNSYEQYF,TGCGCCAGCAGCCTGAGACAGGCCCCAAGGAACTCCTACGAGCAGTACTTC
16,.,TRBV11-2,TRBJ2-1,TRBD2,CASSSTSGGGYNEQFF,TGTGCCAGCAGCTCGACTAGCGGGGGTGGCTACAATGAGCAGTTCTTC
16,.,TRBV6-5,TRBJ2-7,TRBD1,CASSYTGTGGHDEQYF,TGTGCCAGCAGTTACACCGGGACAGGGGGCCACGACGAGCAGTACTTC
14,.,TRBV4-1,TRBJ2-7,TRBD1,CASSQPGQGYEQYF,TGCGCCAGCAGCCAACCCGGACAGGGCTACGAGCAGTACTTC
14,.,TRBV7-8,TRBJ1-6,.,CASSLRNRDSPLHF,TGTGCCAGCAGCTTACGAAACCGGGATTCACCCCTCCACTTT
17,.,TRBV7-8,TRBJ2-1,.,CASSLASGSGPYNEQFF,TGTGCCAGCAGCTTAGCGTCCGGCAGCGGCCCTTACAATGAGCAGTTCTTC
14,.,TRBV6-6,TRBJ2-2,TRBD1,CATGRGQNTGELFF,TGTGCCACCGGAAGGGGGCAGAACACCGGGGAGCTGTTTTTT
14,.,TRBV10-3,TRBJ2-1,.,CAISERTQNSEQFF,TGTGCCATCAGCGAAAGGACTCAAAACAGTGAGCAGTTCTTC
17,once,TRBV27,TRBJ2-1,.,CASSSRRQGTMYNEQFF,TGTGCCAGCAGCTCGCGTCGGCAGGGGACTATGTACAATGAGCAGTTCTTC
15,.,TRBV5-6,TRBJ1-6,TRBD1,CASSPRDRGNSPLHF,TGTGCCAGCAGCCCCCGGGACAGGGGTAATTCACCCCTCCACTTT
15,.,TRBV7-8,TRBJ1-2,.,CASSPTQDPYYGYTF,TGTGCCAGCAGCCCCACACAAGATCCCTACTATGGCTACACCTTC
15,.,TRBV27,TRBJ2-3,TRBD1,CASSETGWWTDTQYF,TGTGCCAGCAGTGAGACAGGGTGGTGGACAGATACGCAGTATTTT
15,.,TRBV4-1,TRBJ2-7,.,CASSQVDWSSYEQYF,TGCGCCAGCAGCCAAGTGGACTGGAGCTCCTACGAGCAGTACTTC
15,few,TRBV16,TRBJ1-5,.,CASSQTGHTNQPQHF,TGTGCCAGCAGCCAAACAGGACATACCAATCAGCCCCAGCATTTT
14,.,TRBV25-1,TRBJ1-6,.,CASTYSSYNSPLHF,TGTGCCAGCACGTACAGCTCCTATAATTCACCCCTCCACTTT
15,many,TRBV5-6,TRBJ1-5,TRBD1,CASSQGQFSNQPQHF,TGTGCCAGCAGCCAGGGACAGTTTAGCAATCAGCCCCAGCATTTT
18,few,TRBV7-3,TRBJ2-2,TRBD2,CASSLRGGRGRGTGELFF,TGTGCCAGCAGCTTACGGGGGGGCAGGGGAAGGGGCACCGGGGAGCTGTTTTTT
15,.,TRBV7-9,TRBJ1-4,TRBD1,CASAVGQALNEKLFF,TGTGCCAGCGCCGTAGGACAGGCATTGAATGAAAAACTGTTTTTT
16,.,TRBV7-7,TRBJ2-1,.,CASSLEFRVSYNEQFF,TGTGCTAGCAGCTTAGAGTTTCGGGTATCCTACAATGAGCAGTTCTTC
14,once,TRBV11-3,TRBJ2-3,.,CASSLDGSTDTQYF,TGTGCCAGCAGCTTAGATGGCAGCACAGATACGCAGTATTTT
16,.,TRBV6-1,TRBJ2-1,TRBD2,CASSEASGTSVGEQFF,TGTGCCAGCAGTGAAGCCTCCGGGACTAGCGTGGGTGAGCAGTTCTTC
12,once,TRBV2,TRBJ2-3,TRBD1,CASSPATGRSYF,TGTGCCAGCAGCCCAGCGACAGGGCGGTCGTATTTT
11,.,TRBV2,TRBJ2-1,.,CASSYYNEQFF,TGTGCCAGCAGTTACTACAATGAGCAGTTCTTC
13,.,TRBV28,TRBJ2-7,.,CASSPAGTYEQYF,TGTGCCAGCAGCCCCGCCGGGACCTACGAGCAGTACTTC
16,.,TRBV18,TRBJ2-7,TRBD2,CASSPPGLAGGYEQYF,TGTGCCAGCTCACCTCCGGGACTAGCGGGAGGTTACGAGCAGTACTTC
14,.,TRBV5-4,TRBJ2-7,.,CTSSLARDSYEQYF,TGTACCAGCAGCTTGGCCCGGGACTCCTACGAGCAGTACTTC
15,.,TRBV6-1,TRBJ2-3,.,CASRKATGRTDTQYF,TGTGCCAGCAGGAAAGCTACAGGGCGCACAGATACGCAGTATTTT
15,.,TRBV28,TRBJ2-3,.,CASSLFASGTDTQYF,TGTGCCAGCAGTTTATTCGCTAGCGGCACAGATACGCAGTATTTT
17,.,TRBV4-1,TRBJ2-7,.,CASSRRDAGQNPYEQYF,TGCGCCAGCAGCCGACGAGACGCAGGGCAGAATCCCTACGAGCAGTACTTC
13,.,TRBV6-5,TRBJ2-4,TRBD1,CASSSGQGNIQYF,TGTGCCAGCAGCTCGGGACAGGGTAACATTCAGTACTTC
14,.,TRBV25-1,TRBJ1-2,TRBD1,CASSPRTGVDGYTF,TGTGCCAGCAGTCCCCGGACAGGGGTGGATGGCTACACCTTC
14,few,TRBV30,TRBJ1-1,.,CACLRAHGGTEAFF,TGTGCCTGTCTCCGGGCCCACGGGGGCACTGAAGCTTTCTTT
15,.,TRBV2,TRBJ2-3,.,CASSEVRSRTDTQYF,TGTGCCAGCAGCGAAGTCAGGTCACGCACAGATACGCAGTATTTT
16,few,TRBV4-1,TRBJ2-7,TRBD2,CASSQDRGTSVYEQYF,TGCGCCAGCAGCCAAGATAGGGGGACTAGCGTCTACGAGCAGTACTTC
15,.,TRBV19,TRBJ1-2,TRBD1,CASSRTGSVNYGYTF,TGTGCCAGTAGTAGGACAGGGTCGGTTAACTATGGCTACACCTTC
16,.,TRBV7-7,TRBJ2-5,TRBD2,CASSLWSGGGSETQYF,TGTGCTAGCAGCTTGTGGTCCGGCGGGGGATCAGAGACCCAGTACTTC
13,few,TRBV7-2,TRBJ2-5,.,CASSSLQGETQYF,TGTGCCAGCAGCTCGCTCCAGGGGGAGACCCAGTACTTC
15,.,TRBV9,TRBJ1-5,.,CASSVLGAPNQPQHF,TGTGCCAGCAGCGTGTTGGGGGCCCCGAATCAGCCCCAGCATTTT
15,few,TRBV9,TRBJ2-1,TRBD1,CASSARDRLSDEQFF,TGTGCCAGCAGCGCCCGGGACAGGCTCTCGGATGAGCAGTTCTTC
17,few,TRBV5-1,TRBJ2-2,TRBD1,CASSLVTGQGGTGELFF,TGCGCCAGCAGCTTGGTCACGGGACAGGGGGGCACCGGGGAGCTGTTTTTT
17,.,TRBV7-9,TRBJ2-1,TRBD2,CASSLLRLAGAGDEQFF,TGTGCCAGCAGCTTATTGAGACTAGCGGGAGCAGGGGATGAGCAGTTCTTC